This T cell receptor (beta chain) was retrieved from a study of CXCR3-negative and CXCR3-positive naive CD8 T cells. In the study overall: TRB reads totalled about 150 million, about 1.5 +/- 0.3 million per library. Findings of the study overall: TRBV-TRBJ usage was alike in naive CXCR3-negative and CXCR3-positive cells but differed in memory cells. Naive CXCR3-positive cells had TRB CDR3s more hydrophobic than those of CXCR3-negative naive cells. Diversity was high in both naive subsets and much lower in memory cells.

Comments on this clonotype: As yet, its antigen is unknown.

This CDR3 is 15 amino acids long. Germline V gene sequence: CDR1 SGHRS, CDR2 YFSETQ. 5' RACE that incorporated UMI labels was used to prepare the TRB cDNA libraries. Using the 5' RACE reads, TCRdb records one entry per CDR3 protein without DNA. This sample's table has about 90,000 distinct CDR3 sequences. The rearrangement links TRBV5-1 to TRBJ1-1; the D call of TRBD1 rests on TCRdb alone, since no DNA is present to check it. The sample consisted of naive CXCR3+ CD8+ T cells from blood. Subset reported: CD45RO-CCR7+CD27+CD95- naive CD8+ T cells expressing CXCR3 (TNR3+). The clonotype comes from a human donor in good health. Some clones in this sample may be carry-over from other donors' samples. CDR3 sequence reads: CASSRDRATNTEAFF.